The 3 T cell receptor beta chains below all came from one sample that was sequenced in a study of blood T cell repertoires in COVID-19. Here immunoSEQ multiplex PCR was the method, and the copy in TCRdb shows in-frame clones only, minus some. Here the sample spans approximately 300,000 clones, under 90% being singletons. The sample comprised PBMCs or T cells enriched from blood (not recorded which). The receptors come from a man in his thirties or forties who had recovered from COVID-19.

The rearrangement links TRBV2 to TRBJ2-7; no clear D. Trimming shortened V by 7 bases and J by 7 bases, and 17 bases separated the two germline ends. The CDR3 is 13 amino acids. Looked up from germline, CDR1 is SNHLY and CDR2 is FYNNEI. This CDR3 is CASTETRGAEQYF. Here the CDR3 DNA reads TGTGCCAGCACGGAGACTCGAGGAGCGGAGCAGTACTTC. The full variable domain, with the rest looked up from reference TRBV2 and TRBJ2-7, is EPEVTQTPSHQVTQMGQEVILRCVPISNHLYFYWYRQILGQKVEFLVSFYNNEISEKSEIFDDQFSVERPDGSNFTLKIRSTKLEDSAMYFCASTETRGAEQYFGPGTRLTVT.

The rearrangement uses TRBV3-1 (or the pseudogene TRBV3-2) and TRBJ1-1; weak D call: TRBD1 (5 bases). The ends were cut back, 4 bases at V and 0 bases at J, with 12 bases in the middle. Germline V gene sequence: CDR1 LGHDT, CDR2 YNNKEL (reference sequence). This CDR3 contains 15 residues. This CDR3 reads CASSPGGALNTEAFF. Written as DNA, the CDR3 is TGTGCCAGCAGCCCCGGAGGGGCACTGAACACTGAAGCTTTCTTT.

This chain links TRBV27 with TRBJ1-6; D call uncertain. From germline, CDR1 is MNHEY and CDR2 SMNVEV (reference sequence). V shed 5 bases and J shed 5 bases, with 7 bases lying between them. CDR3 length: 13 amino acids. The CDR3 DNA reads as TGTGCCAGCAGTCTTAACAATAATTCACCCCTCCACTTT. Translation: CASSLNNNSPLHF.